The clone carrying this TCR beta chain has only one observation. Its antigen is as yet unknown. The data originate from a study of cytomegalovirus exposure and HLA in healthy donors. Overall study findings and caveats: Immune exposure was documented only through CMV serostatus. There were reportedly fewer N-insertions in an Asian-associated ancestry cluster than the roughly 610-donor mean, in a later analysis. A later analysis found common viral pathogens apparently linked to several of the most significant clusters. Diagnosis of cytomegalovirus status made by the classifier reportedly showed high specificity and sensitivity.

The PCR contained 60 Vbeta and 13 Jbeta primers. The protocol was immunoSEQ multiplex PCR, while the TCRdb copy is restricted to in-frame clones and leaves out a portion. Among some 200,000 clones listed, 75% to 90% were seen once. The CDR3 has 13 amino acids. Germline lookup yields CDR1 MNHEY and CDR2 SVGAGI. V dropped 6 bases and J dropped 6; count of bases not matched to a gene: 7. V usage is TRBV6-5 and J usage is TRBJ1-2; 7 bases agree with TRBD1. Sequenced: PBMCs. This clonotype originated in a woman aged 40 to 50 in good health and CMV-seronegative. The CDR3 DNA sequence: TGTGCCAGCAGAGAGGGGGCATACAATGGCTACACCTTC. It specifies CASREGAYNGYTF.